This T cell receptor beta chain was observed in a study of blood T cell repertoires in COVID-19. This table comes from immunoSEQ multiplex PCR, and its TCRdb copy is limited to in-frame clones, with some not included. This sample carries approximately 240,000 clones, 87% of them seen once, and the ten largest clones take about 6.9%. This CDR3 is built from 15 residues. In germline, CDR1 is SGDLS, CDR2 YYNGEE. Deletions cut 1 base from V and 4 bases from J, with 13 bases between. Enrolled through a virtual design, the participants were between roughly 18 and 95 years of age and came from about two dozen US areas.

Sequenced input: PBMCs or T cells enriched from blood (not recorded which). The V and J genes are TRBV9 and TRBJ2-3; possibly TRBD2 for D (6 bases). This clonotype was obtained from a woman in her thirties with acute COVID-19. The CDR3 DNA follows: TGTGCCAGCAGCGTACTAGCGACAAATGCAGATACGCAGTATTTT. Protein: CASSVLATNADTQYF.